The 27 T cell receptor beta chains presented below share a single source sample, sequenced in a study of blood T cell repertoires in COVID-19. Generated by immunoSEQ multiplex PCR, the TCRdb table keeps only in-frame clones and is missing some. The sample holds approximately 210,000 clones, 75% to 85% seen once. Sequencing used PBMCs or T cells enriched from blood (not recorded which). Receptor source: a man between 40 and 49 years old who had recovered from COVID-19.

The V and J genes are TRBV29-1 and TRBJ1-4, with D possibly being TRBD1 (5 bases). Per germline, CDR1 SQVTM and CDR2 ANQGSEA. This CDR3 has 12 amino acids. V lost 4 bases and J lost 4, with 7 bases in between. CDR3: CSVGRDNEKLFF. CDR3 bases: TGCAGCGTTGGCAGGGATAATGAAAAACTGTTTTTT. Complete variable domain (other parts from reference TRBV29-1 and TRBJ1-4): SAVISQKPSRDICQRGTSLTIQCQVDSQVTMMFWYRQQPGQSLTLIATANQGSEATYESGFVIDKFPISRPNLTFSTLTVSNMSPEDSSIYLCSVGRDNEKLFFGSGTQLSVL.

The chain recombines TRBV6-5 with TRBJ2-1; 7 bases fit TRBD2. The CDR3 loop spans 15 amino acids. Germline V gene sequence: CDR1 MNHEY, CDR2 SVGAGI. V was pared by 6 bases and J by 9 bases, with 14 bases of the junction left unmatched. CDR3 amino acids: CASSNRDYRSGEQFF. The CDR3 nucleotides are TGTGCCAGCAGCAACCGGGACTACCGCAGTGGTGAGCAGTTCTTC.

This clone has a handful of counts. The gene calls are TRBV3-1 (or the pseudogene TRBV3-2) and TRBJ2-1; the D is unclear. CDR1 and CDR2 (germline): LGHDT, YNNKEL (reference sequence). The CDR3 covers 12 residues. The germline V and J ends were trimmed by 3 bases and 8 bases, with 8 bases remaining between them. The CDR3 here is CASSHVADEQFF. For the CDR3, the DNA is TGTGCCAGCAGCCATGTAGCAGATGAGCAGTTCTTC.

The J gene is TRBJ2-2, the V gene TRBV7-2; D is perhaps TRBD1 (5 bases). Trimming stripped 5 bases from V and 6 bases from J, with 13 bases between. CDR3 length: 14 residues. The germline CDR1 and CDR2 sequences are SGHTA and FQGNSA. The CDR3 is CASSPRQNPGELFF. The DNA for the CDR3 is TGTGCCAGCAGCCCGCGACAGAATCCCGGGGAGCTGTTTTTT.

V and J are TRBV2 and TRBJ1-6; D unresolved. The V end lost 7 bases, the J end lost 9 bases, and 10 bases lay between the germline ends. The length of the CDR3 is 12 residues. The germline gives CDR1 SNHLY, CDR2 FYNNEI. CDR3 nucleotide sequence: TGTGCCAGCAATATCGGTGGTTCACCCCTCCACTTT. Translating gives CASNIGGSPLHF.

The chain is built from TRBV7-2 and TRBJ2-4; no firm D call. The CDR3 has 14 amino acids. Per germline, CDR1 SGHTA and CDR2 FQGNSA. Trimming removed 5 bases at V and 0 bases at J, with 8 bases between. CDR3 loop: CASSPGLAKNIQYF. The CDR3, as DNA: TGTGCCAGCAGCCCCGGTCTAGCCAAAAACATTCAGTACTTC.

The CDR3 reads CASSLLGTGNLVEQFF. The DNA for the CDR3 is TGTGCCAGCAGCCTCCTCGGGACAGGGAATTTGGTTGAGCAGTTCTTC. The chain joins TRBV14 to TRBJ2-1; 9 bases match TRBD1. CDR1 SGHDN and CDR2 FVKESK come from the germline V gene. Trimming cost V 4 bases and J 9 bases; bases outside gene matches: 13. The CDR3 sequence is 16 residues long.

A note on this clone: Different DNA sequences within this sample yield the same CDR3. The chain combines TRBV7-2 with TRBJ1-2; TRBD1 aligns across 7 bases. Germline-derived CDR1 and CDR2 are SGHTA and FQGNSA. The CDR3 runs 13 residues. Losses at the gene ends were 5 bases for V and 6 bases for J; bases not matched to a gene: 6. The CDR3 bases are TGTGCCAGCAGCCCTCGGACAGGAGATGGCTACACCTTC. Its translation is CASSPRTGDGYTF.

This sequence joins TRBV18 and TRBJ1-1; maybe TRBD1 (5 bases). The V and J ends lost 5 bases and 5 bases respectively, with 24 bases between them. Germline V gives CDR1 KGHSH, CDR2 LQKENI. The CDR3 runs 17 residues. The CDR3 spells CASSKTEAGRGGTEAFF. In nucleotides, the CDR3 is TGTGCCAGCTCAAAAACCGAAGCGGGACGGGGAGGGACTGAAGCTTTCTTT.

This chain connects TRBV9 to TRBJ2-5; possibly TRBD1 for D (6 bases). The CDR3 extends over 15 amino acids. In germline, CDR1 is SGDLS, CDR2 YYNGEE. Trimming cost V 0 bases and J 10 bases, with 19 bases left between them. CDR3 DNA sequence: TGTGCCAGCAGCGTAGACCCTTCAACTCCAGGGGTCCAGTACTTC. Protein product: CASSVDPSTPGVQYF.

This clone occurred once. This chain uses TRBV7-2 with TRBJ1-5, with D perhaps matching TRBD1 (5 bases). The CDR3 is made up of 16 amino acids. Germline V gene lookup returns CDR1 SGHTA and CDR2 FQGNSA. Trimming left V 2 bases short and J 6 bases short, with 17 bases between. The CDR3 nucleotides read TGTGCCAGCAGCTTAAGTCGCGACAGAATAGGTCAGCCCCAGCATTTT. Translation gives CASSLSRDRIGQPQHF.

This clone came up once. In DNA form, the CDR3 reads TGCGCCAGCAGCTTGGGACAGGCCGCGGATACGCAGTATTTT. Protein sequence: CASSLGQAADTQYF. V and J are TRBV5-1 and TRBJ2-3, with D tentatively TRBD1 (6 bases). The V and J ends lost 0 bases and 6 bases respectively, with 11 bases between them. The V gene's germline CDR1 is SGHRS and CDR2 YFSETQ. This CDR3 has 14 residues.

CDR3: CASSMFQTGGSEQFF. The DNA for the CDR3 is TGTGCCAGTAGTATGTTTCAAACAGGGGGCAGTGAGCAGTTCTTC. The chain couples TRBV19 to TRBJ2-1; 9 bases are a match to TRBD1. The CDR3 is 15 residues long. CDR1 is LNHDA, CDR2 SQIVND, per germline (reference sequence). V was clipped by 3 bases and J by 9 bases; unmatched bases: 9.

The V and J genes are TRBV6-5 and TRBJ1-5; tentatively, D is TRBD1 (6 bases). Germline V gene data show CDR1 as MNHEY and CDR2 as SVGAGI. CDR3 length: 14 residues. Trimming took 2 bases from V and 8 from J, leaving 13 bases between them. The CDR3 DNA sequence: TGTGCCAGCAGTTACACAGGGACGCAAGAGCCCCAGCATTTT. Its protein is CASSYTGTQEPQHF.

This clone showed up just once. The V gene is TRBV27, the J gene TRBJ1-1, with 9 positions matching TRBD1. The germline V gene encodes CDR1 MNHEY and CDR2 SMNVEV (reference sequence). This CDR3 has 15 amino acids. Trimming removed 0 bases from V and 8 bases from J; junction bases left unmatched: 7. CDR3 coding DNA: TGTGCCAGCAGTTTATCACAGGGGGCGGTGTTCGAAGCTTTCTTT. Amino acid sequence: CASSLSQGAVFEAFF.

The chain is built from TRBV28 and TRBJ1-2; D is undetermined. The germline V gene encodes CDR1 MDHEN and CDR2 SYDVKM. V lost 8 bases and J 4 bases, leaving 17 bases between the germline ends. This CDR3 comprises 14 residues. CDR3 amino acids: CASESSGRAYGYTF. CDR3 in DNA: TGTGCCAGCGAATCCTCGGGGAGGGCCTATGGCTACACCTTC.

The chain combines TRBV5-1 with TRBJ2-2, with D possibly being TRBD2 (7 bases). The germline gives CDR1 SGHRS, CDR2 YFSETQ. This CDR3 has 16 amino acids. Trimming cost V 4 bases and J 7 bases, with 20 bases left between them. The DNA of the CDR3 is TGCGCCAGCAGCCTTACCCTTGGGGGGGCAGGCGGGGAGCTGTTTTTT. This encodes CASSLTLGGAGGELFF.

This chain links TRBV2 with TRBJ1-2, with D tentatively TRBD1 (6 bases). CDR1 SNHLY and CDR2 FYNNEI come from the germline V gene. Trimming removed 5 bases from V and 4 bases from J, with 8 bases in between. The CDR3 is 12 residues long. CDR3 sequence: CASSTGTYGYTF. The CDR3 DNA reads as TGTGCCAGCAGTACAGGGACCTATGGCTACACCTTC.

V gene TRBV6-5 combines with J gene TRBJ2-7; 7 nucleotides match TRBD2. This CDR3 has 15 residues. Germline V gene sequence: CDR1 MNHEY, CDR2 SVGAGI. J was trimmed by 5 bases and V by 5 bases; bases with no gene match: 12. CDR3 nucleotides: TGTGCCAGCAGTATACGTCGGGAGGTTCGGCACGAGCAGTACGTC. This translates into CASSIRREVRHEQYV.

The rearrangement links TRBV5-5 to TRBJ2-3; a possible D gene is TRBD2 (6 bases). Germline V CDR1 and CDR2: SGHKS, YYEKEE (reference sequence). Deletions cut 6 bases from V and 2 bases from J, with 19 bases between. The CDR3 is made up of 16 amino acids. The chain's CDR3 is CASIRGGAGFTDTQYF. The CDR3 DNA reads as TGTGCCAGCATCCGGGGAGGAGCAGGCTTCACAGATACGCAGTATTTT.

V gene TRBV19 combines with J gene TRBJ2-1, with TRBD2 matching over 9 bases. The V and J ends lost 4 bases and 6 bases, in that order; junction bases with no gene match: 7. The CDR3 loop spans 15 amino acids. The germline CDR1 and CDR2 sequences are LNHDA and SQIVND (reference sequence). Written as DNA, the CDR3 is TGTGCCAGTAGTAACCTAGCGGGACCTCTCAATGAGCAGTTCTTC. The encoded protein is CASSNLAGPLNEQFF.

V gene TRBV18 combines with J gene TRBJ2-3, with D possibly TRBD2 on 5 matching bases. Per germline, CDR1 KGHSH and CDR2 LQKENI. This CDR3 is built from 13 residues. Trimming took 6 bases from V and 6 from J, leaving 13 bases between them. The CDR3 protein is CASSMRVSDTQYF. CDR3 DNA: TGTGCCAGCTCCATGCGGGTTTCGGATACGCAGTATTTT.

This clone was detected a few times. The chain employs TRBV7-2 and TRBJ1-2; unclear D gene. Germline CDR1 is SGHTA and CDR2 is FQGNSA. V lost 4 bases and J lost 0, with 6 bases in between. There are 13 residues in the CDR3. Written as DNA, the CDR3 is TGTGCCAGCAGCTCCGGGTCTAACTATGGCTACACCTTC. Translation: CASSSGSNYGYTF.

The CDR3 reads CASSLGYLSTEAFF. In DNA, the CDR3 is TGCGCCAGCAGCTTGGGATATTTGAGCACTGAAGCTTTCTTT. J is TRBJ1-1 and V is TRBV5-1; D gene uncertain. This CDR3 contains 14 residues. Trimming stripped 0 bases from V and 4 bases from J, with 10 bases between. Germline V gene lookup returns CDR1 SGHRS and CDR2 YFSETQ.

V usage is TRBV11-1 and J usage is TRBJ2-7; 8 bases line up with TRBD2. Germline lookup yields CDR1 SGHAT and CDR2 FQDESV (reference sequence). With V trimmed by 3 bases and J by 2 bases, 3 bases remained unmatched. The CDR3 contains 14 residues. DNA for the CDR3: TGTGCCAGCAGCTTCGGCGGGAGGACCTACGAGCAGTACTTC. Protein product: CASSFGGRTYEQYF.

The chain carries TRBV5-1 and TRBJ1-1; 8 bases line up with TRBD1. The germline V gene has CDR1 SGHRS and CDR2 YFSETQ. Unmatched junction bases numbered 4, after V lost 2 bases and J lost 1 base. CDR3 size: 15 residues. CDR3 nucleotide sequence: TGCGCCAGCAGCTTAGCCGGGACAGGGAACACTGAAGCTTTCTTT. Protein product: CASSLAGTGNTEAFF.

The rearrangement uses TRBV19 and TRBJ1-6; possible D gene TRBD1, 6 bases. Germline assignment: CDR1 LNHDA and CDR2 SQIVND (reference sequence). V was clipped by 4 bases and J by 8 bases, with 15 bases between them. This CDR3 has 15 amino acids. CDR3 coding DNA: TGTGCCAGTAGTACGGACGGGGGGCGGTATTCACCCCTCCACTTT. Its translation: CASSTDGGRYSPLHF.